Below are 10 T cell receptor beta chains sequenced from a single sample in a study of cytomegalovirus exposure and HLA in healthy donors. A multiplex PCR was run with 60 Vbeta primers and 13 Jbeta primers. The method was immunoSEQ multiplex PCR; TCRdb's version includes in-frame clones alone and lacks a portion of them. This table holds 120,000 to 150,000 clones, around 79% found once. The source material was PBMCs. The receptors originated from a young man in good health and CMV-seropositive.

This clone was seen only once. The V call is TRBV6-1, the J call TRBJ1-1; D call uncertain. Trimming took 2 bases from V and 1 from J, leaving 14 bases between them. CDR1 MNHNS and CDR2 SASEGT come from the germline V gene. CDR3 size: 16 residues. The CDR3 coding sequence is TGTGCCAGCAGTGAAATGATAGTACAGTCGAACACTGAAGCTTTCTTT. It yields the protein CASSEMIVQSNTEAFF.

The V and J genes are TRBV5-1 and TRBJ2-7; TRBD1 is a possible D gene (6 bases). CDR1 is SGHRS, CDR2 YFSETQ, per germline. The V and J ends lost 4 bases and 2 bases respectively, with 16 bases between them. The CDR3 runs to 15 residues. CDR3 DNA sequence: TGCGCCAGCAGCACTTACCCAGGGGATGCCTACGAGCAGTACTTC. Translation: CASSTYPGDAYEQYF.

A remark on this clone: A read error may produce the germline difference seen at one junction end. The CDR3 bases are TGTGCCAGCACCTCTATTCGCTACCAGCAGTACTTC. As protein: CASTSIRYQQYF. The chain has TRBV2 and TRBJ2-7; D gene unclear. There are 12 residues in the CDR3. Germline-derived CDR1 and CDR2 are SNHLY and FYNNEI.

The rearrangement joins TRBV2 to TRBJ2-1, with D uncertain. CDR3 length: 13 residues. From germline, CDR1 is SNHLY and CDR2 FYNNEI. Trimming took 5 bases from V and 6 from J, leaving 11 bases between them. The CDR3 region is CASSLTRGNEQFF. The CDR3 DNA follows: TGTGCCAGCAGTCTTACACGAGGCAATGAGCAGTTCTTC.

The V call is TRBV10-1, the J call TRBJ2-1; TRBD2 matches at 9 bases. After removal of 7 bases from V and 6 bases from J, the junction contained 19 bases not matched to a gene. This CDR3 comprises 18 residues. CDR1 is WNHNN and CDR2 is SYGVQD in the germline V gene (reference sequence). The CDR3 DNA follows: TGCGCCAGCAACCCCCCGAGCGGCGGGAGGGCCGGGTTCAATGAGCAGTTCTTC. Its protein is CASNPPSGGRAGFNEQFF.

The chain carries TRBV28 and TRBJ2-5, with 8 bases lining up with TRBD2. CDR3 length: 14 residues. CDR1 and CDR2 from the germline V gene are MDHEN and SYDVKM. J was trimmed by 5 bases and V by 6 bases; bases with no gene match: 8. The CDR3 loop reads CASRTGGRWETQYF. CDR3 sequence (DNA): TGTGCCAGCAGGACGGGGGGGCGGTGGGAGACCCAGTACTTC. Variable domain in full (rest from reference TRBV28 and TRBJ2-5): DVKVTQSSRYLVKRTGEKVFLECVQDMDHENMFWYRQDPGLGLRLIYFSYDVKMKEKGDIPEGYSVSREKKERFSLILESASTNQTSMYLCASRTGGRWETQYFGPGTRLLVL.

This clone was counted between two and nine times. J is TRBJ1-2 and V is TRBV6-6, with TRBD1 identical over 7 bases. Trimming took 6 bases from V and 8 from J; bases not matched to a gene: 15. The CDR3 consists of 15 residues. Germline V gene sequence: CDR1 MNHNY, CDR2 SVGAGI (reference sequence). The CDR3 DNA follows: TGTGCCAGCAGAGAGGCACAGGGGCAGGTTAGGGGCTACACCTTC. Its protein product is CASREAQGQVRGYTF.

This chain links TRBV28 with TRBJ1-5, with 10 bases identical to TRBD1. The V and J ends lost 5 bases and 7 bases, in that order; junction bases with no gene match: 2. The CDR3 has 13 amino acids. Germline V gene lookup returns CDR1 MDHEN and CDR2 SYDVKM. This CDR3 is CASSGDRGQPQHF. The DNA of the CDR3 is TGTGCCAGCAGTGGGGACAGGGGACAGCCCCAGCATTTT.

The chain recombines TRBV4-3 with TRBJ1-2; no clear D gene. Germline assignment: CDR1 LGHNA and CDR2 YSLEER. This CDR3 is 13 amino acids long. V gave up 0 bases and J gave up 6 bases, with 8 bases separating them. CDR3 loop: CASSQDSGDGYTF. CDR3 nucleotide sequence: TGCGCCAGCAGCCAAGATAGCGGAGATGGCTACACCTTC.

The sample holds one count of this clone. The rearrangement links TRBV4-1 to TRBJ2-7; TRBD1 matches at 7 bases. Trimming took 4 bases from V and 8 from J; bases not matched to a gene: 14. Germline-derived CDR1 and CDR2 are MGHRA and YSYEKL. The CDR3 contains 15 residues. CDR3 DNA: TGCGCCAGCAGCCCGGAGGACAGGAGAAATACGAAGCAGTACTTC. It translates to CASSPEDRRNTKQYF.